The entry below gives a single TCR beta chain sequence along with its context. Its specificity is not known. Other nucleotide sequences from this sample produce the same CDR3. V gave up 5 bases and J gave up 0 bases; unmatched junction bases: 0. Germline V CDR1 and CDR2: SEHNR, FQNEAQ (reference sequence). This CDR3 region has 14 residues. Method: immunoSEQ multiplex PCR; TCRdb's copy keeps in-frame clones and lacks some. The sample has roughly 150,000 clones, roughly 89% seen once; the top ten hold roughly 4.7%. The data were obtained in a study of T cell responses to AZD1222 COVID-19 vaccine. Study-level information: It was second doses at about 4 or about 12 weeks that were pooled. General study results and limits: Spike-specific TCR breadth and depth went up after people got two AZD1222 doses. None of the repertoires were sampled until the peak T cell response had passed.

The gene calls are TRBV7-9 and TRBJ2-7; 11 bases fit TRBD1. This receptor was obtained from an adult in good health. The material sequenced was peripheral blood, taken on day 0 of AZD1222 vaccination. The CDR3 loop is CASSGQGASYEQYF. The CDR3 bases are TGTGCCAGCAGCGGACAGGGGGCCTCCTACGAGCAGTACTTC.